The 6 T cell receptor beta chains in this list originate from one sample, sequenced in a study of T cell responses to AZD1222 COVID-19 vaccine. The assay was immunoSEQ multiplex PCR, and TCRdb's table has in-frame clones only and misses some. This sample has about 140,000 clones, with 89% found just once. This material consisted of peripheral blood, taken on day 0 of AZD1222 vaccination. The origin of the receptors is an adult in good health.

The CDR3 nucleotides are TGTGCCAGCAGCCCCCAAGGCCGGGGGCAAGAAGGCTACAATGAGCAGTTCTTC. Protein sequence: CASSPQGRGQEGYNEQFF. The V call is TRBV21-1, the J call TRBJ2-1. TRBV21-1 is marked as a pseudogene. This CDR3 has 18 amino acids.

The chain is built from TRBV6-5 and TRBJ1-6; perhaps TRBD1 as D (5 bases). Germline lookup yields CDR1 MNHEY and CDR2 SVGAGI. The CDR3 is 12 amino acids. Trimming removed 2 bases at V and 11 bases at J, with 7 bases between. CDR3 in DNA: TGTGCCAGCAGTTACCGGGGGGCACCCCTCCACTTT. Encoded protein: CASSYRGAPLHF.

In its sample, this clone was seen once. The chain employs TRBV3-1 (or the pseudogene TRBV3-2) and TRBJ1-5; D is uncertain. Germline CDR1 and CDR2: LGHDT and YNNKEL (reference sequence). V dropped 1 base and J dropped 10 bases, with 17 bases sitting between them. The CDR3 runs to 15 residues. CDR3 sequence reads: CASSQANAPMLPQHF. The CDR3 DNA reads TGTGCCAGCAGCCAAGCTAACGCCCCCATGCTCCCCCAGCATTTT.

This rearrangement joins TRBV6-5 to TRBJ2-2; weak D call: TRBD1 (5 bases). The CDR3 runs to 15 residues. CDR1 MNHEY and CDR2 SVGAGI come from the germline V gene. The germline V and J ends were trimmed by 2 bases and 4 bases, with 11 bases remaining between them. In nucleotides, the CDR3 is TGTGCCAGCAGTTACAAGGGGAAGGGCACCGGGGAGCTGTTTTTT. Its protein product is CASSYKGKGTGELFF.

V usage is TRBV19 and J usage is TRBJ2-1; 9 bases map to TRBD2. CDR1 is LNHDA and CDR2 is SQIVND in the germline V gene (reference sequence). J was trimmed by 9 bases and V by 0 bases; bases with no gene match: 9. The CDR3 loop spans 16 amino acids. The CDR3 coding sequence is TGTGCCAGTAGTATAGATTGGCTAGCGGGATATGGTGAGCAGTTCTTC. Translated: CASSIDWLAGYGEQFF.

The chain uses TRBV6-2 or TRBV6-3 and TRBJ2-5; 8 nucleotides line up with TRBD1. The V gene end was trimmed by 6 bases and the J gene end by 5 bases; junction bases not matched to a gene: 11. The CDR3 runs 15 residues. Per the germline V gene, CDR1 is MNHEY and CDR2 is SVGEGT. The CDR3 DNA follows: TGTGCCAGCAGCCGGGCGGGGACAGGAGGGGAGACCCAGTACTTC. As protein: CASSRAGTGGETQYF.